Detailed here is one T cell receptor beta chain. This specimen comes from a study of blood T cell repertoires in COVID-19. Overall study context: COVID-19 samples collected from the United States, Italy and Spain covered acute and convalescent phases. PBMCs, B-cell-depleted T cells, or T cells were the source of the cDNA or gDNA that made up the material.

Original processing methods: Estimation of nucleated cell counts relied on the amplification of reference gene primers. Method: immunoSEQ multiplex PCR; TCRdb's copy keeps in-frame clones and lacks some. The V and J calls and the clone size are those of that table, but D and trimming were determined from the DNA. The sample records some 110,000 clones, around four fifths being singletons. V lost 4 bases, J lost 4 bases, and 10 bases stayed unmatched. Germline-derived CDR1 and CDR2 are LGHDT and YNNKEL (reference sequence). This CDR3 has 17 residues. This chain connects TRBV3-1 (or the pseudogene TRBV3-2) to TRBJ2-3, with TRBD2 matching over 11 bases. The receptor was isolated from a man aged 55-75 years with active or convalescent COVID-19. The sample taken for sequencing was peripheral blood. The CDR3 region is CASSRLLAGGGADTQYF. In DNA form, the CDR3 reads TGTGCCAGCAGCCGACTTTTAGCGGGAGGGGGCGCAGATACGCAGTATTTT.